This passage covers 31 T cell receptor beta chains from one sample sequenced in a study of blood T cells in healthy people across ages. Primed by a sample-barcoded 5' primer and a J-beta primer mix, a second PCR proceeded for 7 to 11 cycles. TCRdb itself ran the 5' RACE reads through MiXCR, one entry per CDR3 protein. In the table there are nearly 800,000 distinct CDR3 sequences, about 61% of which are singletons. The source material was blood. The receptors here all came from a man aged 35-49 years in good health.

The rearrangement joins TRBV12-3 or TRBV12-4 to TRBJ2-3; TRBD1 is a possible D gene (5 bases). This CDR3 has 13 residues. V was cut by 6 bases and J by 1 base, with 8 bases left in between. CDR3 nucleotide sequence: TGTGCCAGCAGGGAACAGGGCACAGATACGCAGTATTTT. Amino acids: CASREQGTDTQYF.

In regard to this clonotype: At one boundary the junction diverges from the germline segment, which might be a read error. V gene TRBV19 combines with J gene TRBJ2-7, with D perhaps TRBD1 or TRBD2 (6 bases each). CDR3 length equals 15 residues. In germline, CDR1 is LNHDA, CDR2 SQIVND (reference sequence). This chain's CDR3 is CASSMVKGDSYGQYF. DNA of the CDR3: TGTGCCAGTAGTATGGTGAAGGGGGACTCCTACGGGCAGTACTTC.

V gene TRBV11-2 combines with J gene TRBJ1-5; D gene uncertain. The germline V and J ends were trimmed by 2 bases and 3 bases, with 11 bases remaining between them. This CDR3 comprises 15 residues. The germline V gene encodes CDR1 SGHAT and CDR2 FQNNGV. The CDR3 sequence is CASSLTGPANQPQHF. Here the CDR3 DNA reads TGTGCCAGCAGCTTAACCGGACCGGCCAATCAGCCCCAGCATTTT.

The J gene is TRBJ2-1, the V gene TRBV18; 8 bases map to TRBD1. The ends lost 2 bases at V and 2 bases at J; junction bases unmatched: 8. The CDR3 runs to 17 residues. Germline CDR1 is KGHSH and CDR2 is LQKENI. The DNA of the CDR3 is TGTGCCAGCTCACCAAAGGACAGGGACGGCCCCTACAATGAGCAGTTCTTC. Translated: CASSPKDRDGPYNEQFF.

This clonotype has a count of ten or more. This chain connects TRBV7-2 to TRBJ2-7, with TRBD1 as a possible D gene (5 bases). With 5 bases removed from V and 4 bases from J, the gap between germline ends came to 18 bases. CDR3 length: 15 amino acids. CDR1 SGHTA and CDR2 FQGNSA come from the germline V gene. The CDR3 loop is CASSPQGSALYEQYF. CDR3 bases: TGTGCCAGCAGCCCCCAGGGATCAGCATTATACGAGCAGTACTTC.

The sample holds a few counts of this clonotype. The chain employs TRBV7-2 and TRBJ2-7; D call uncertain. Trimming shortened V by 5 bases and J by 7 bases, and 15 bases separated the two germline ends. The CDR3 contains 13 residues. Germline CDR1 and CDR2: SGHTA and FQGNSA. Here the CDR3 reads CASSNGWLSEQYF. The CDR3 DNA follows: TGTGCCAGCAGCAATGGTTGGCTTTCTGAGCAGTACTTC.

The J gene is TRBJ2-5, the V gene TRBV20-1; 8 nucleotides align to TRBD2. The CDR3 has 11 residues. After removal of 8 bases from V and 4 bases from J, the junction contained 3 bases not matched to a gene. Germline V gene sequence: CDR1 DFQATT, CDR2 SNEGSKA (reference sequence). CDR3 sequence (DNA): TGCAGTCCAACTAGCGGAGAGACCCAGTACTTC. It codes for CSPTSGETQYF.

The chain has TRBV10-3 and TRBJ1-5; TRBD1 might be the D (5 bases). The CDR3 contains 19 residues. The V and J ends lost 3 bases and 0 bases respectively, with 21 bases between them. Germline lookup yields CDR1 ENHRY and CDR2 SYGVKD. The CDR3 is CAISDPTASLVSSNQPQHF. CDR3 sequence (DNA): TGTGCCATCAGTGACCCGACAGCCAGTCTAGTTTCTAGCAATCAGCCCCAGCATTTT.

The chain links TRBV7-2 to TRBJ2-5, with 12 bases fitting TRBD2. In germline, CDR1 is SGHTA, CDR2 FQGNSA. The CDR3 spans 17 residues. Trimming removed 4 bases from V and 1 base from J; junction bases left unmatched: 7. The CDR3: CASSSLAGGPRQETQYF. For the CDR3, the DNA is TGTGCCAGCAGCTCGCTAGCGGGAGGGCCTCGCCAAGAGACCCAGTACTTC.

The genes are TRBV9 and TRBJ1-2; maybe TRBD1 (6 bases). CDR1 is SGDLS and CDR2 is YYNGEE in the germline V gene. The CDR3 is 18 residues long. V lost 4 bases, J lost 1 base, and 23 bases lay in between. CDR3 in amino acids: CASSPRLKGDVYNYGYTF. DNA for the CDR3: TGTGCCAGCAGCCCCCGACTGAAGGGGGATGTCTATAACTATGGCTACACCTTC.

This CDR3 is CASREGRAVSYEQYF. CDR3 sequence (DNA): TGTGCCAGCAGGGAGGGACGAGCTGTTTCCTACGAGCAGTACTTC. The V call is TRBV7-2, the J call TRBJ2-7; tentative D call: TRBD2 (6 bases). The CDR3 covers 15 residues. Germline CDR1 is SGHTA and CDR2 is FQGNSA. V lost 6 bases, J lost 1 base, and 16 bases lay in between.

This clonotype appeared a few times. The gene calls are TRBV28 and TRBJ1-1; perhaps TRBD1 as D (5 bases). Germline V gene data show CDR1 as MDHEN and CDR2 as SYDVKM. The CDR3 covers 17 residues. V was trimmed by 4 bases and J by 0 bases, leaving 18 bases between them. CDR3 bases: TGTGCCAGCAGTTCCCCAGGGAGGGGCAACATGAACACTGAAGCTTTCTTT. This translates into CASSSPGRGNMNTEAFF.

The chain uses TRBV5-4 and TRBJ2-3; 8 positions agree with TRBD2. From germline, CDR1 is SGHNT and CDR2 YYREEE (reference sequence). J lost 7 bases, V lost 1 base, and 8 bases had no gene match. This CDR3 is 15 amino acids long. This CDR3 is CASSLRLAGAHTQYF. DNA for the CDR3: TGTGCCAGCAGCTTGAGGCTAGCGGGCGCCCATACGCAGTATTTT.

The V and J genes are TRBV20-1 and TRBJ2-3; TRBD2 aligns across 11 bases. The CDR3 runs 16 residues. The J segment lost 8 bases and the V segment lost 5 bases, leaving 15 bases of the junction unmatched. Germline loops: CDR1 DFQATT, CDR2 SNEGSKA (reference sequence). CDR3 DNA sequence: TGCAGTGCTCCTAGGACTAGCGGGTACACCATGGGTACGCAGTATTTT. This sequence encodes CSAPRTSGYTMGTQYF.

This clonotype was found a few times. This chain links TRBV7-2 with TRBJ2-3; 8 nucleotides line up with TRBD2. V gave up 6 bases and J gave up 6 bases; unmatched junction bases: 5. The length of the CDR3 is 13 residues. Germline V gene sequence: CDR1 SGHTA, CDR2 FQGNSA. Here the CDR3 reads CASRPGGGDTQYF. For the CDR3, the DNA is TGTGCCAGCAGGCCAGGCGGGGGGGATACGCAGTATTTT. Filled out from reference TRBV7-2 and TRBJ2-3, the complete variable domain reads GAGVSQSPSNKVTEKGKDVELRCDPISGHTALYWYRQSLGQGLEFLIYFQGNSAPDKSGLPSDRFSAERTGGSVSTLTIQRTQQEDSAVYLCASRPGGGDTQYFGPGTRLTVL.

The gene calls are TRBV7-9 and TRBJ1-2; D is possibly TRBD1 (6 bases). CDR1 and CDR2 from the germline V gene are SEHNR and FQNEAQ (reference sequence). The CDR3 is 19 amino acids. V lost 5 bases, J lost 4 bases, and 29 bases lay in between. For the CDR3, the DNA is TGTGCCAGCAGCGTTATACGCCTCCTGGGGGGGGCTTCCGTCTATGGCTACACCTTC. This encodes CASSVIRLLGGASVYGYTF.

CDR3 residues: CATRSVGTDADTQYF. DNA for the CDR3: TGTGCCACCCGATCCGTGGGGACCGATGCAGATACGCAGTATTTT. The J gene is TRBJ2-3, the V gene TRBV10-3, with D possibly called TRBD1 or TRBD2 (5 bases each). Germline-derived CDR1 and CDR2 are ENHRY and SYGVKD. The CDR3 has 15 amino acids. V lost 10 bases to trimming and J lost 4 bases, with 21 bases between them.

This chain joins TRBV15 and TRBJ2-3; unclear D gene. Germline CDR1 reads LNHNV; CDR2 reads YYDKDF (reference sequence). This CDR3 is 13 amino acids long. Trimming removed 7 bases at V and 2 bases at J, with 10 bases between. The CDR3 reads CATTDTNTDTQYF. As DNA, the CDR3 is TGTGCCACCACTGACACCAACACAGATACGCAGTATTTT. The full variable domain, rest sourced from reference TRBV15 and TRBJ2-3, is DAMVIQNPRYQVTQFGKPVTLSCSQTLNHNVMYWYQQKSSQAPKLLFHYYDKDFNNEADTPDNFQSRRPNTSFCFLDIRSPGLGDTAMYLCATTDTNTDTQYFGPGTRLTVL.

This chain joins TRBV20-1 and TRBJ2-1; maybe TRBD2 (6 bases). The CDR3 contains 16 residues. Germline CDR1 reads DFQATT; CDR2 reads SNEGSKA (reference sequence). V gave up 4 bases and J gave up 4 bases, with 20 bases separating them. The CDR3 sequence: CSAILAAPTNYNEQFF. The CDR3 region has the DNA TGCAGTGCTATACTAGCCGCTCCTACCAATTACAATGAGCAGTTCTTC.

The CDR3 coding sequence is TGTGCCAGCAGTCCCACCGCACTAGCTGTGTCTTACGAGCAGTACTTC. Translating it yields CASSPTALAVSYEQYF. V and J are TRBV28 and TRBJ2-7; the D gene is possibly TRBD2 (6 bases). The germline V gene encodes CDR1 MDHEN and CDR2 SYDVKM. The V gene lost 5 bases and the J gene lost 4 bases, with 21 bases spanning the gap. The CDR3 consists of 16 residues.

In its sample, this clonotype was seen once. The rearrangement joins TRBV13 to TRBJ1-4; TRBD1 is a possible D gene (6 bases). The CDR3 is made up of 14 amino acids. The V gene lost 5 bases and the J gene lost 8 bases, with 15 bases spanning the gap. Germline V CDR1 and CDR2: PRHDT, FYEKMQ (reference sequence). CDR3 sequence: CASSTTGRGEKLFF. Here the CDR3 DNA reads TGTGCCAGCAGCACAACAGGGAGGGGCGAAAAACTGTTTTTT.

On this clonotype itself: Relative to the germline gene, one junction end is altered; a read error may explain this. The rearrangement links TRBV30 to TRBJ1-2, with TRBD1 matching over 8 bases. The length of the CDR3 is 16 residues. Germline values: CDR1 GTSNPN, CDR2 SVGIG (reference sequence). The CDR3 nucleotides read TGCGCCTGGAGTGTATTCGGACAGGGAAAGGGCAATGGCTACACCTTC. Encoded protein: CAWSVFGQGKGNGYTF.

Points on this clonotype: The junction departs from germline at one end; a sequencing error may be responsible. The V gene is TRBV13, the J gene TRBJ2-1; D uncertain. Germline V CDR1 and CDR2: PRHDT, FYEKMQ (reference sequence). The CDR3 spans 15 residues. The CDR3 region has the DNA TGTGCCAGCACCTTACGAGGCAGGAAAACGGATGAGCAGTTCTTC. Translation gives CASTLRGRKTDEQFF.

The chain has TRBV30 and TRBJ2-7; 10 positions match TRBD1. The germline CDR1 and CDR2 sequences are GTSNPN and SVGIG (reference sequence). Losses at the gene ends were 8 bases for V and 0 bases for J; bases not matched to a gene: 1. The CDR3 spans 12 residues. Here the CDR3 reads CAGTGASYEQYF. CDR3 DNA: TGTGCCGGGACAGGGGCCTCCTACGAGCAGTACTTC.

V is TRBV27 and J is TRBJ1-6; no firm D call. The length of the CDR3 is 14 residues. The germline V gene encodes CDR1 MNHEY and CDR2 SMNVEV (reference sequence). The ends were cut back, 5 bases at V and 7 bases at J, with 12 bases in the middle. The CDR3 coding sequence is TGTGCCAGCAGTGAGGGCCGAGCGAATTCACCCCTCCACTTT. Protein sequence: CASSEGRANSPLHF.

This clonotype was counted a few times. V is TRBV7-9 and J is TRBJ2-7, with D perhaps TRBD2 (5 bases). The germline V and J ends were trimmed by 5 bases and 2 bases, with 16 bases remaining between them. The CDR3 is 15 residues long. Germline lookup yields CDR1 SEHNR and CDR2 FQNEAQ (reference sequence). In nucleotides, the CDR3 is TGTGCCAGCAGCGACTCGGACTCCCGAACCTACGAGCAGTACTTC. Translation: CASSDSDSRTYEQYF.

The V call is TRBV6-2 or TRBV6-3, the J call TRBJ2-1; D is unresolved. The V and J ends lost 2 bases and 0 bases respectively, with 14 bases between them. The CDR3 is 17 residues long. Germline V gene lookup returns CDR1 MNHEY and CDR2 SVGEGT. The CDR3 nucleotides read TGTGCCAGCAGTTACCCTACGACTGAGAGCTCCTACAATGAGCAGTTCTTC. It specifies CASSYPTTESSYNEQFF.

With regard to this clonotype: A junction end diverges from the germline sequence, so it may reflect a read error. This chain connects TRBV28 to TRBJ2-7, with no clear D. In germline, CDR1 is MDHEN, CDR2 SYDVKM. This CDR3 has 15 residues. The CDR3 here is CASSFLAGFSYGQYF. The DNA for the CDR3 is TGTGCCAGCAGTTTCCTGGCCGGCTTCTCCTACGGGCAGTACTTC.

The rearrangement links TRBV5-1 to TRBJ2-1, with D uncertain. Trimming stripped 0 bases from V and 6 bases from J, with 10 bases between. The CDR3 runs 14 residues. Germline loops: CDR1 SGHRS, CDR2 YFSETQ. The CDR3, as DNA: TGCGCCAGCAGCTTGGAATTGCAGGTCAATGAGCAGTTCTTC. Translated, it gives CASSLELQVNEQFF. The variable domain in full, with the rest retrieved from reference TRBV5-1 and TRBJ2-1, is KAGVTQTPRYLIKTRGQQVTLSCSPISGHRSVSWYQQTPGQGLQFLFEYFSETQRNKGNFPGRFSGRQFSNSRSEMNVSTLELGDSALYLCASSLELQVNEQFFGPGTRLTVL.

The CDR3 region is CASSFSPRRQGPGGQFF. In DNA, the CDR3 is TGCGCCAGCAGCTTTTCGCCGCGGAGACAGGGGCCAGGTGGGCAGTTCTTC. The rearrangement uses TRBV5-1 and TRBJ2-1; 8 nucleotides match TRBD1. The CDR3 sequence is 17 residues long. Germline CDR1 is SGHRS and CDR2 is YFSETQ. The J segment lost 12 bases and the V segment lost 2 bases, leaving 19 bases of the junction unmatched.

The gene calls are TRBV20-1 and TRBJ1-4; possibly TRBD1 for D (5 bases). The CDR3 spans 14 residues. V was clipped by 6 bases and J by 4 bases, with 15 bases between them. The germline CDR1 and CDR2 sequences are DFQATT and SNEGSKA (reference sequence). As DNA, the CDR3 is TGCAGTGCGCGTGCGGGGCGGTTTAATGAAAAACTGTTTTTT. Translating it yields CSARAGRFNEKLFF.